The rows below give T cell receptor beta chains drawn from one sample of a study of shared clonotypes between healthy human individuals. Method: immunoSEQ multiplex PCR; TCRdb's copy keeps in-frame clones and lacks some. The profile shows 2.3 million or so clones, approximately 93% of them singletons. The sequenced sample consisted of naive CD4+ T cells from PBMCs. The receptors were gathered from a man between 18 and 35 years old in good health. Some clones in this sample may be carry-over from other donors' samples. Both conserved end residues are part of each CDR3. D genes are given only for firm matches. Rows may omit the clone size; those that give it use once, few, many or a size class.

j_call clone_size d_call v_call cdr3_nt cdr3_aa
TRBJ2-5 NA NA TRBV5-1 TGCGCCAGCAGCTTGAAGCGGGCTGAGACCCAGTACTTC CASSLKRAETQYF
TRBJ1-2 NA NA TRBV7-2 TGTGCCAGCAGCTTAGAGGCAGGGACCTATGGCTACACCTTC CASSLEAGTYGYTF
TRBJ2-7 NA TRBD2 TRBV7-3 TGTGCCAGCAGCTTAAGCGGTTGGCGGGGGGAATATAAGCAGTACTTC CASSLSGWRGEYKQYF
TRBJ2-3 once NA TRBV10-3 TGTGCCATCAGTGGTGGATTGGATACGCAGTATTTT CAISGGLDTQYF
TRBJ1-5 NA NA TRBV10-3 TGTGCCATCAGTGAAGTTTATAGCAATCAGCCCCAGCATTTT CAISEVYSNQPQHF
TRBJ2-4 NA NA TRBV5-4 TGTGCCAGCAGCTTAGCCAAAAACATTCAGTACTTC CASSLAKNIQYF
TRBJ2-5 NA NA TRBV9 TGTGCCAGCAGCATAGGGACCCAGGGGGAGACCCAGTACTTC CASSIGTQGETQYF
TRBJ1-1 NA TRBD1 TRBV5-6 TGTGCCAGCAGCCCAGATCCGGGACAGGGTCGTACTGAAGCTTTCTTT CASSPDPGQGRTEAFF
TRBJ2-3 once NA TRBV10-3 TGTGCCATCGGCAAGACCCCGATCAGCACAGATACGCAGTATTTT CAIGKTPISTDTQYF
TRBJ2-3 NA TRBD2 TRBV6-6 TGTGCCAGCAGTTGGGGACTAGCGGGAGGGGATACGCAGTATTTT CASSWGLAGGDTQYF
TRBJ1-1 NA NA TRBV25-1 TGTGCCAGCAGTGAGACAGCCCCCCCGAGGGCTTTCTTT CASSETAPPRAFF
TRBJ2-3 NA NA TRBV2 TGTGCCAGCAGTGAGATGGACTTCCCCACAGATACGCAGTATTTT CASSEMDFPTDTQYF
TRBJ2-5 NA TRBD2 TRBV2 TGTGCCAGCAGGATCCCGGGACTAGCGGGGCAAGAGACCCAGTACTTC CASRIPGLAGQETQYF
TRBJ2-1 NA TRBD2 TRBV7-3 TGTGCCAGCAGCATGCAAGGACTAGCGGACTACAATGAGCAGTTCTTC CASSMQGLADYNEQFF
TRBJ2-1 NA NA TRBV28 TGTGCCAGCACGCGGCAGGGATCCTACAATGAGCAGTTCTTC CASTRQGSYNEQFF
TRBJ2-1 NA TRBD2 TRBV5-6 TGTGCCAGCAGCTTGGGACTAGCGGGAGCTCGGGAGCAGTTCTTC CASSLGLAGAREQFF
TRBJ1-3 NA NA TRBV7-3 TGTGCCAGCAGCCCTGGCAGGGACGACTCCGGAAACACCATATATTTT CASSPGRDDSGNTIYF
TRBJ2-4 once NA TRBV7-8 TGTGCCAGCAGCTTAGAGCGGAGAGGACTAGCCAAAAACATTCAGTACTTC CASSLERRGLAKNIQYF
TRBJ2-2 NA TRBD2 TRBV11-3 TGTGCCAGCAGCTTAGTCGGGGGGTCCGGGGAGCTGTTTTTT CASSLVGGSGELFF
TRBJ2-3 NA TRBD1 TRBV11-3 TGTGCCAGCAGCCCCGGACAGGGGGAAGGCACAGATACGCAGTATTTT CASSPGQGEGTDTQYF
TRBJ1-1 NA NA TRBV5-1 TGCGCCAGCAGGGTGGACCCCAGGGTAAGGAGGTGGAACACTGAAGCTTTCTTT CASRVDPRVRRWNTEAFF
TRBJ1-2 once NA TRBV6-1 TGTGCCAGCAGTGAAAAGACAGCCAGCCCAGCCCTCTATGGCTACACCTTC CASSEKTASPALYGYTF
TRBJ1-1 NA TRBD1 TRBV4-3 TGCGCCAGCAGCCAAGGTACGGGACAGCAGAACACTGAAGCTTTCTTT CASSQGTGQQNTEAFF
TRBJ1-5 NA NA TRBV10-3 TGTGCCATCAGTGAGTCGCTGGTGAATCAGCCCCAGCATTTT CAISESLVNQPQHF
TRBJ1-2 NA NA TRBV5-1 TGCGCCAGCAGCTTGTCAGATTCAATAGATGGCTACACCTTC CASSLSDSIDGYTF
TRBJ2-3 NA NA TRBV19 TGTGCCAGTAGTACCCCAGGAACAGATACGCAGTATTTT CASSTPGTDTQYF
TRBJ1-2 NA TRBD1 TRBV2 TGTGCCAGCACACTACGACAGGGGGGGTCCGCCTATGGCTACACCTTC CASTLRQGGSAYGYTF